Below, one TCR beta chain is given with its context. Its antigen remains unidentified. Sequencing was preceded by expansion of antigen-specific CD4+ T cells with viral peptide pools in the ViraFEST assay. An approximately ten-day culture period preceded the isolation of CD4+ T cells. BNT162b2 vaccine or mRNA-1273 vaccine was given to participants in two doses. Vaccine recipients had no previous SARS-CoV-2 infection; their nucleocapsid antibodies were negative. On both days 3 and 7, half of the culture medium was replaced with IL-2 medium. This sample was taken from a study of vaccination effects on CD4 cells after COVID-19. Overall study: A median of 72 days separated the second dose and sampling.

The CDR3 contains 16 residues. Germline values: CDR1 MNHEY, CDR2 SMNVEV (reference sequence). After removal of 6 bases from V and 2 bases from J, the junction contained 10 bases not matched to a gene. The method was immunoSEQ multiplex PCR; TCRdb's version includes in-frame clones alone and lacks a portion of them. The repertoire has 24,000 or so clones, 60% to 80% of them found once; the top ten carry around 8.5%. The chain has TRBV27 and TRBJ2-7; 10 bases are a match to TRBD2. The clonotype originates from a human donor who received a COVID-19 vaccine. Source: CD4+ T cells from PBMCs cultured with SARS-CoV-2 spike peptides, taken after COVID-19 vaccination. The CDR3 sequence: CASRRAQLAGPYEQYF. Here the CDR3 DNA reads TGTGCCAGCAGAAGAGCCCAACTAGCGGGGCCCTACGAGCAGTACTTC.